A selection of T cell receptor beta chains follows, all from one sample in a study of circulating and synovial CD4+ cells in juvenile arthritis. Method: immunoSEQ multiplex PCR; TCRdb's copy keeps in-frame clones and lacks some. The sample contains 30,000 to 35,000 clones, about 95% of which appear only once. Sequencing was performed on CD4+ T cells from blood. The receptors were gathered from a human donor with juvenile idiopathic arthritis. Each CDR3 is given with its conserved first and last residue. The order of the fields is clone size, D gene, V gene, J gene, CDR3 protein, CDR3 DNA. The D gene is left open where the match is weak. Clone size appears in some rows only: once, few, many, or a class for an expanded clone.

size: NA; D: NA; V: TRBV28; J: TRBJ2-2; CDR3: CASSRLEVHGELFF; DNA: TGTGCCAGCAGTCGACTAGAGGTCCACGGGGAGCTGTTTTTT
size: NA; D: TRBD2; V: TRBV11-2; J: TRBJ2-1; CDR3: CASSLGRGRAIYNEQFF; DNA: TGTGCCAGCAGCTTAGGGCGCGGGAGGGCCATCTACAATGAGCAGTTCTTC
size: NA; D: NA; V: TRBV2; J: TRBJ2-1; CDR3: CASIRDKRNNEQFF; DNA: TGTGCCAGCATTCGGGACAAGAGGAACAATGAGCAGTTCTTC
size: NA; D: TRBD2; V: TRBV7-2; J: TRBJ2-7; CDR3: CASSSGLAGYEQYF; DNA: TGTGCCAGCAGCTCGGGACTAGCGGGCTACGAGCAGTACTTC
size: NA; D: TRBD2; V: TRBV11-2; J: TRBJ2-7; CDR3: CASSLDGSGSTQYF; DNA: TGTGCCAGCAGCCTCGATGGTAGCGGGAGTACCCAGTACTTC
size: once; D: TRBD1; V: TRBV28; J: TRBJ1-6; CDR3: CASSEAGTGSYSPLHF; DNA: TGTGCCAGCAGCGAAGCCGGGACAGGCTCCTATTCACCCCTCCACTTT
size: once; D: TRBD2; V: TRBV5-1; J: TRBJ2-2; CDR3: CASSSAPGLASRTGELFF; DNA: TGCGCCAGCAGCAGTGCCCCGGGACTAGCATCGCGCACCGGGGAGCTGTTTTTT
size: NA; D: NA; V: TRBV30; J: TRBJ1-1; CDR3: CAWSPRTPNTEAFF; DNA: TGTGCCTGGAGTCCGCGAACTCCGAACACTGAAGCTTTCTTT
size: NA; D: NA; V: TRBV11-3; J: TRBJ2-1; CDR3: CASSYLGSGTMVF; DNA: TGTGCCAGCAGCTATTTGGGCTCAGGGACAATGGTCTTC
size: NA; D: NA; V: TRBV7-2; J: TRBJ2-7; CDR3: CASSLTADSYRYEQYF; DNA: TGTGCCAGCAGCTTAACGGCAGACAGTTACCGCTACGAGCAGTACTTC
size: NA; D: NA; V: TRBV28; J: TRBJ1-1; CDR3: CASRLPGTKAFF; DNA: TGTGCCAGCAGGCTTCCCGGGACAAAAGCTTTCTTT
size: NA; D: NA; V: TRBV4-3; J: TRBJ2-2; CDR3: CASSQGARTLNTGELFF; DNA: TGCGCCAGCAGCCAAGGGGCCCGGACACTCAACACCGGGGAGCTGTTTTTT
size: NA; D: NA; V: TRBV11-2; J: TRBJ2-7; CDR3: CASSLVRTLNYEQYF; DNA: TGTGCCAGCAGCTTAGTTCGGACACTCAACTACGAGCAGTACTTC
size: NA; D: NA; V: TRBV19; J: TRBJ2-2; CDR3: CASSVRIGGNTGELFF; DNA: TGTGCCAGTAGTGTTCGCATCGGGGGGAACACCGGGGAGCTGTTTTTT
size: NA; D: TRBD1; V: TRBV7-2; J: TRBJ1-4; CDR3: CASSFGTGEKLFF; DNA: TGTGCCAGCAGCTTTGGGACAGGTGAAAAACTGTTTTTT
size: NA; D: NA; V: TRBV27; J: TRBJ2-7; CDR3: CASTRQEVSLNTYEQYF; DNA: TGTGCCAGTACGAGACAGGAGGTCTCTTTAAATACCTACGAGCAGTACTTC
size: NA; D: NA; V: TRBV20-1; J: TRBJ1-6; CDR3: CSARGVSPLHF; DNA: TGCAGTGCCCGCGGGGTTTCACCCCTCCACTTT
size: NA; D: NA; V: TRBV10-3; J: TRBJ1-2; CDR3: CAISESEVGYTF; DNA: TGTGCCATCAGTGAGTCAGAGGTCGGCTACACCTTC
size: NA; D: TRBD1; V: TRBV19; J: TRBJ1-5; CDR3: CASSRGEDQPQHF; DNA: TGTGCCAGTAGCAGGGGGGAGGATCAGCCCCAGCATTTT
size: NA; D: TRBD2; V: TRBV27; J: TRBJ2-2; CDR3: CASSLGGTGELFF; DNA: TGTGCCAGCAGTTTGGGAGGGACCGGGGAGCTGTTTTTT
size: few; D: TRBD1; V: TRBV5-6; J: TRBJ1-4; CDR3: CASSETGGEKLFF; DNA: TGTGCCAGCAGCGAGACAGGGGGAGAAAAACTGTTTTTT
size: NA; D: TRBD1; V: TRBV5-1; J: TRBJ2-2; CDR3: CASSHRGLHLNTGELFF; DNA: TGCGCCAGCAGCCACAGGGGGCTACACCTGAACACCGGGGAGCTGTTTTTT
size: NA; D: NA; V: TRBV6-6; J: TRBJ1-2; CDR3: CASSRPLTDANYGYTF; DNA: TGTGCCAGCAGCCGCCCTTTGACAGACGCTAACTATGGCTACACCTTC
size: NA; D: NA; V: TRBV28; J: TRBJ1-2; CDR3: CASSSRQVGYGYTF; DNA: TGTGCCAGCAGTTCCCGACAGGTCGGCTATGGCTACACCTTC
size: NA; D: NA; V: TRBV7-3; J: TRBJ2-7; CDR3: CASSPSRREGFTYEQYF; DNA: TGTGCCAGCAGCCCCTCGCGCAGGGAAGGCTTTACCTACGAGCAGTACTTC
size: NA; D: NA; V: TRBV4-2; J: TRBJ2-1; CDR3: CASREGGGRGEQFF; DNA: TGTGCCAGCAGGGAGGGGGGGGGCCGTGGCGAGCAGTTCTTC
size: once; D: NA; V: TRBV19; J: TRBJ2-7; CDR3: CASSIEVGSYEQYF; DNA: TGTGCCAGTAGTATCGAGGTTGGGTCCTACGAGCAGTACTTC
size: NA; D: TRBD1; V: TRBV5-1; J: TRBJ2-3; CDR3: CASKRGYRGSTDTQYF; DNA: TGCGCCAGCAAAAGGGGCTACAGGGGGTCCACAGATACGCAGTATTTT
size: NA; D: NA; V: TRBV5-1; J: TRBJ2-1; CDR3: CASSLGVQGLDQQFF; DNA: TGCGCCAGCAGCTTGGGGGTACAGGGATTGGATCAGCAGTTCTTC
size: NA; D: TRBD2; V: TRBV7-7; J: TRBJ2-1; CDR3: CASSLGLAVPNYNEQFF; DNA: TGTGCTAGCAGCTTAGGGCTAGCGGTCCCCAATTACAATGAGCAGTTCTTC
size: NA; D: NA; V: TRBV30; J: TRBJ1-4; CDR3: CAWSVGGAYEKLFF; DNA: TGTGCCTGGAGTGTGGGGGGGGCGTATGAAAAACTGTTTTTT
size: NA; D: NA; V: TRBV30; J: TRBJ1-2; CDR3: CAWSNSYGYTF; DNA: TGTGCCTGGAGTAACAGCTATGGCTACACCTTC
size: NA; D: TRBD1; V: TRBV25-1; J: TRBJ1-2; CDR3: CASSVSGQNYGYTF; DNA: TGTGCCAGCAGTGTATCGGGACAGAACTATGGCTACACCTTC
size: few; D: NA; V: TRBV30; J: TRBJ1-3; CDR3: CAWSTRTGYAGNTIYF; DNA: TGTGCCTGGAGTACCCGCACAGGGTATGCTGGAAACACCATATATTTT
size: NA; D: TRBD1; V: TRBV27; J: TRBJ2-7; CDR3: CASSLGKTGTGGYEQYF; DNA: TGTGCCAGCAGTTTGGGAAAGACCGGGACAGGGGGATACGAGCAGTACTTC
size: NA; D: NA; V: TRBV21-1; J: TRBJ1-4; CDR3: CASSPIKRTGGSEKLFF; DNA: TGTGCCAGCAGCCCCATAAAAAGGACAGGGGGAAGTGAAAAACTGTTTTTT
size: NA; D: NA; V: TRBV15; J: TRBJ1-3; CDR3: CATSRDDFAGNTIYF; DNA: TGTGCCACCAGCAGAGACGACTTCGCTGGAAACACCATATATTTT
size: once; D: TRBD1; V: TRBV20-1; J: TRBJ1-4; CDR3: CSATTGGAYLF; DNA: TGCAGTGCTACTACAGGGGGCGCTTACCTTTTT
size: NA; D: NA; V: TRBV9; J: TRBJ2-7; CDR3: CASSVTDDSRTYEQYF; DNA: TGTGCCAGCAGCGTAACCGACGACAGCAGAACCTACGAGCAGTACTTC
size: NA; D: NA; V: TRBV2; J: TRBJ1-5; CDR3: CAGRVESNQPQHF; DNA: TGTGCCGGCAGGGTAGAGAGCAATCAGCCCCAGCATTTT
size: once; D: TRBD1; V: TRBV19; J: TRBJ2-7; CDR3: CASRNDRGYEQYF; DNA: TGTGCCAGCCGGAACGACAGGGGATACGAGCAGTACTTC
size: once; D: NA; V: TRBV5-4; J: TRBJ1-3; CDR3: CASSLGGGGASGNTIYF; DNA: TGTGCCAGCAGCTTGGGGGGGGGCGGGGCCTCTGGAAACACCATATATTTT
size: NA; D: TRBD2; V: TRBV11-2; J: TRBJ2-7; CDR3: CASSRGLADPYEQYF; DNA: TGTGCCAGCAGCCGCGGGCTAGCGGACCCCTACGAGCAGTACTTC
size: NA; D: TRBD1; V: TRBV18; J: TRBJ2-5; CDR3: CASSSGQGKETQYF; DNA: TGTGCCAGCTCATCGGGACAGGGAAAAGAGACCCAGTACTTC
size: NA; D: NA; V: TRBV12-1; J: TRBJ2-3; CDR3: CAPHFSGDSTDTQYF; DNA: TGTGCTCCTCACTTTAGCGGTGATAGCACAGATACGCAGTATTTT
size: NA; D: TRBD2; V: TRBV4-3; J: TRBJ2-1; CDR3: CASSQSLAGNDNEQFF; DNA: TGCGCCAGCAGCCAATCCCTAGCGGGCAACGACAATGAGCAGTTCTTC
size: once; D: NA; V: TRBV30; J: TRBJ2-3; CDR3: CAAALGTDTQYF; DNA: TGTGCGGCGGCTCTTGGCACAGATACGCAGTATTTT
size: NA; D: NA; V: TRBV2; J: TRBJ1-5; CDR3: CASSEARVAGAQPQHF; DNA: TGTGCCAGCAGTGAAGCACGGGTGGCAGGGGCTCAGCCCCAGCATTTT
size: NA; D: NA; V: TRBV14; J: TRBJ1-6; CDR3: CASSQEGWSSPLHF; DNA: TGTGCCAGCAGCCAAGAGGGTTGGAGTTCACCCCTCCACTTT
size: NA; D: NA; V: TRBV6-5; J: TRBJ2-7; CDR3: CASSRTVDAYEQYF; DNA: TGTGCCAGCAGCCGGACAGTTGACGCCTACGAGCAGTACTTC
size: once; D: TRBD1; V: TRBV5-4; J: TRBJ1-6; CDR3: CASTLRVGTGGASYNSPLHF; DNA: TGTGCCAGCACTTTGAGAGTTGGGACAGGGGGCGCATCCTATAATTCCCCCCTCCACTTT
size: NA; D: TRBD1; V: TRBV30; J: TRBJ1-5; CDR3: CAWLSPGTVGQPQHF; DNA: TGTGCCTGGCTATCCCCGGGGACAGTCGGGCAGCCCCAGCATTTT
size: NA; D: NA; V: TRBV29-1; J: TRBJ2-3; CDR3: CSVERRLTDTQYF; DNA: TGCAGCGTTGAAAGGAGGCTCACAGATACGCAGTATTTT